This T cell receptor beta chain was documented in a study of CD4 and CD8 cells across lung adenocarcinoma regions. TCRdb passed the PCR reads through MiXCR, listing each CDR3 protein once. The sample holds 21,000 or so distinct CDR3 sequences, roughly half seen once. The length of the CDR3 is 15 residues. Germline values: CDR1 MNHNS, CDR2 SASEGT. The patients had localized lung adenocarcinoma, a non-small cell subtype. The sequenced sample consisted of CD8+ T cells from the center of a lung tumor. This clonotype originated in a female donor with lung adenocarcinoma. The CD4 and CD8 labels of this study may be unreliable. V and J are TRBV6-1 and TRBJ2-2; 7 nucleotides line up with TRBD1. The J call could be wrong; TRBJ2-3 is a better fit for the DNA end. The CDR3 region is CASSGQAVNTEEQYF. The DNA of the CDR3 is TGTGCCAGCAGCGGACAGGCGGTAAACACCGAGGAGCAGTATTTT.